This TCR beta chain derives from a study of read filtering for tumor transcriptome and immune sequencing. From 400 to 450 ng of RNA, a library with molecular barcoded alpha/delta and beta/gamma adaptors was made. TCRdb re-called the reads through MiXCR, storing one row per CDR3 protein. The profile shows about 38,000 distinct CDR3 sequences, about 13% of them singletons. This clonotype has a count of ten or more. The specimen was a population of CD138-negative cells sorted from bone marrow. The clonotype was recovered from a donor at least 40 years old with multiple myeloma.

CDR3 protein: CASSLEGQEEAFF. CDR3 coding DNA: TGTGCCAGCAGCTTAGAAGGTCAGGAAGAAGCTTTCTTT. The chain has TRBV13 and TRBJ1-1, with no clear D. In germline, CDR1 is PRHDT, CDR2 FYEKMQ (reference sequence). The CDR3 extends over 13 amino acids. V lost 1 base and J 8 bases, leaving 11 bases between the germline ends.